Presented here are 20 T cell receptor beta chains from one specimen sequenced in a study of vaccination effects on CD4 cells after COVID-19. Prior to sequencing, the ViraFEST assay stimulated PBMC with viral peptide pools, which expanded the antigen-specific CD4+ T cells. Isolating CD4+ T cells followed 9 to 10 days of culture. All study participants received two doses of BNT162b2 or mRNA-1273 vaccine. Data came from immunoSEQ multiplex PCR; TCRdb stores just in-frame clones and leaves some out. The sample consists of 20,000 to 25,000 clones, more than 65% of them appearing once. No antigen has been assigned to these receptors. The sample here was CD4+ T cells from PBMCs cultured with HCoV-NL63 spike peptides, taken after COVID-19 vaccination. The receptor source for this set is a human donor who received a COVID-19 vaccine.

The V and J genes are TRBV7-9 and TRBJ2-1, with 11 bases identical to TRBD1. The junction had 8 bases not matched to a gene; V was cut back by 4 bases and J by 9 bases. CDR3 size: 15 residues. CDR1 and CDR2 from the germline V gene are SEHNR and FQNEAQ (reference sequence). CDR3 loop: CASSWSRTGGFEQFF. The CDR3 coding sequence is TGTGCCAGCAGCTGGAGCCGGACAGGGGGCTTTGAGCAGTTCTTC.

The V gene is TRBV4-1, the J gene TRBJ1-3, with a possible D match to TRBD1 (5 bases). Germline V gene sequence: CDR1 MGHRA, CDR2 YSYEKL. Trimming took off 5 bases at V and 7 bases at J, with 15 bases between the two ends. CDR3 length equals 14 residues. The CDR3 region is CASSVQEYDNTIYF. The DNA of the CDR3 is TGCGCCAGCAGCGTACAGGAATACGACAACACCATATATTTT.

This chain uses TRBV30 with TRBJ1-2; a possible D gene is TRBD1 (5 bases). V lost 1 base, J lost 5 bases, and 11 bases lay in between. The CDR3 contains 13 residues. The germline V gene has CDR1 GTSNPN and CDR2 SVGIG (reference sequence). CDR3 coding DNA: TGTGCCTGGAGTGCGGGGCAATCATATGGCTACACCTTC. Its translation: CAWSAGQSYGYTF.

Here the CDR3 reads CASSQEEGGGAYEQYF. Here the CDR3 DNA reads TGCGCCAGCAGCCAAGAAGAGGGAGGGGGGGCCTACGAGCAGTACTTC. V is TRBV4-1 and J is TRBJ2-7; D perhaps matches TRBD2 (7 bases). The CDR3 extends over 16 amino acids. The V gene's germline CDR1 is MGHRA and CDR2 YSYEKL. Trimming shortened V by 0 bases and J by 2 bases, and 14 bases separated the two germline ends.

The CDR3, as DNA: TGTGCCAGCAGCTTAGATCAGAGCGGGAGCGGCGTCACCGGGGAGCTGTTTTTT. It encodes CASSLDQSGSGVTGELFF. This rearrangement joins TRBV11-3 to TRBJ2-2; TRBD2 aligns across 8 bases. V lost 0 bases and J lost 4; bases outside the gene matches: 10. This CDR3 has 18 residues. CDR1 and CDR2 (germline): SGHNT, YENEEA.

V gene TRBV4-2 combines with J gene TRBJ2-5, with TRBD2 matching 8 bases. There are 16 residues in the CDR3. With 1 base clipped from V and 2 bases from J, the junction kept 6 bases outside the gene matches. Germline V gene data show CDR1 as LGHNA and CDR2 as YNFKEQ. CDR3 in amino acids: CASSQGPSGGQETQYF. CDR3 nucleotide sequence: TGTGCCAGCAGCCAAGGGCCCAGCGGGGGACAAGAGACCCAGTACTTC.

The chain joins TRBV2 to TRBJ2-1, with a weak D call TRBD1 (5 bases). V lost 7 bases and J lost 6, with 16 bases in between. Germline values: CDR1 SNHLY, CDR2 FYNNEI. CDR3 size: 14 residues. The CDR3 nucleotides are TGTGCCAGCACAAAGGGTTCTGACAGCAATGAGCAGTTCTTC. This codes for CASTKGSDSNEQFF.

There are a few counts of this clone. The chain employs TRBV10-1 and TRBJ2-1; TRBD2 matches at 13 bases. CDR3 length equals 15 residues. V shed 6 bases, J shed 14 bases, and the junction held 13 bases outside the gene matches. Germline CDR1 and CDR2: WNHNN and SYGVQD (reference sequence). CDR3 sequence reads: CASRPGTSGEKREFF. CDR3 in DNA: TGCGCCAGCAGACCCGGGACTAGCGGGGAAAAAAGAGAGTTCTTC.

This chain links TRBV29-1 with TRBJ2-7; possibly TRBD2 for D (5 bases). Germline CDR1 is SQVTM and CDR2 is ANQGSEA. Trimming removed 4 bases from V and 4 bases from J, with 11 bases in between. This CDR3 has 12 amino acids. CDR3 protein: CSVGGLGYEQYF. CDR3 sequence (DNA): TGCAGCGTTGGAGGGTTAGGATACGAGCAGTACTTC.

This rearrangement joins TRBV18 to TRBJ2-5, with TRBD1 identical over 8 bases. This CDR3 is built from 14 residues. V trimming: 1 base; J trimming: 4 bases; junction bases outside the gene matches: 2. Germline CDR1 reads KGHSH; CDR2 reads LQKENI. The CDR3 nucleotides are TGTGCCAGCTCACCACTGACAGGGGTAGAGACCCAGTACTTC. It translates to CASSPLTGVETQYF. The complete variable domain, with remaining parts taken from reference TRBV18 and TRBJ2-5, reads NAGVMQNPRHLVRRRGQEARLRCSPMKGHSHVYWYRQLPEEGLKFMVYLQKENIIDESGMPKERFSAEFPKEGPSILRIQQVVRGDSAAYFCASSPLTGVETQYFGPGTRLLVL.

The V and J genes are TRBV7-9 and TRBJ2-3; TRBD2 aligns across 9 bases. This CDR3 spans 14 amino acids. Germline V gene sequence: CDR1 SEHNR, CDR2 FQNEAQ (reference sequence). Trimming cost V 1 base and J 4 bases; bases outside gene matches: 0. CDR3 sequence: CASSLGTSADTQYF. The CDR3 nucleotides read TGTGCCAGCAGCTTAGGGACTAGCGCAGATACGCAGTATTTT.

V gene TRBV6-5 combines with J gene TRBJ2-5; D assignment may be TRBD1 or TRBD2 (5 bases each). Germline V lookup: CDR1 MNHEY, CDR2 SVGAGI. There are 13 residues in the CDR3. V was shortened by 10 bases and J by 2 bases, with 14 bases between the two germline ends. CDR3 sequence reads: CATSRGAQETQYF. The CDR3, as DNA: TGTGCCACCTCTAGAGGGGCGCAAGAGACCCAGTACTTC.

The CDR3: CASSLSVRQPQHF. As DNA, the CDR3 is TGTGCCAGCAGCTTATCGGTTCGACAGCCCCAGCATTTT. The chain links TRBV11-2 to TRBJ1-5; D is undetermined. V lost 2 bases to trimming and J lost 7 bases, with 9 bases between them. CDR1 and CDR2 from the germline V gene are SGHAT and FQNNGV. The CDR3 sequence is 13 residues long.

This chain's CDR3 is CASSSRTSGGYNEQFF. CDR3 nucleotides: TGTGCCAGCAGCTCCCGGACTAGCGGGGGTTACAATGAGCAGTTCTTC. The gene calls are TRBV4-2 and TRBJ2-1; TRBD2 matches at 13 bases. Losses at the gene ends were 5 bases for V and 4 bases for J; bases not matched to a gene: 5. The CDR3 consists of 16 residues. The germline V gene has CDR1 LGHNA and CDR2 YNFKEQ.

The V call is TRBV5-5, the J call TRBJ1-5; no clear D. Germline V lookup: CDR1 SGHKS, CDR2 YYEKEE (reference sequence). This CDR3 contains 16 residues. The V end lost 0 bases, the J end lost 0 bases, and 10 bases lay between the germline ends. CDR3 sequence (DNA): TGTGCCAGCAGCTTGGCAGGTACCCTTAGCAATCAGCCCCAGCATTTT. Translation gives CASSLAGTLSNQPQHF.

The CDR3 loop is CASSIGRARPGDGYTF. The DNA of the CDR3 is TGTGCCAGCAGCATTGGACGGGCTAGACCCGGGGACGGCTACACCTTC. The chain links TRBV2 to TRBJ1-2; D may be TRBD1 (5 bases). In germline, CDR1 is SNHLY, CDR2 FYNNEI. V gave up 6 bases and J gave up 8 bases, with 25 bases separating them. The CDR3 is 16 residues long.

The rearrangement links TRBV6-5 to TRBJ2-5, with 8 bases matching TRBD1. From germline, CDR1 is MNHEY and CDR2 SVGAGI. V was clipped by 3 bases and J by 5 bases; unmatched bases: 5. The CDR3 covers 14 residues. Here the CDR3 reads CASSYSGGGETQYF. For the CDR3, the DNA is TGTGCCAGCAGTTATTCAGGGGGCGGTGAGACCCAGTACTTC.

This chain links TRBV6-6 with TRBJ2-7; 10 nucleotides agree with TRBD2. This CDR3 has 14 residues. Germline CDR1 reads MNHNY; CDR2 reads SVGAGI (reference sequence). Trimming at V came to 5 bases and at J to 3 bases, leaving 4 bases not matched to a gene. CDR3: CASSRGTSDYEQYF. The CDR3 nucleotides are TGTGCCAGCAGTCGCGGGACTAGCGACTACGAGCAGTACTTC.

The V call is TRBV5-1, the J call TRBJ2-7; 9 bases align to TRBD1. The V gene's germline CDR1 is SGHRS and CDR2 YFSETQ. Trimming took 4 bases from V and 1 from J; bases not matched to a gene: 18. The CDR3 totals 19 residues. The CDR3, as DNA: TGCGCCAGCAGCCCCTCCGGGACAGGGATTTTAAAGGCGTCCTACGAGCAGTACTTC. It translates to CASSPSGTGILKASYEQYF.

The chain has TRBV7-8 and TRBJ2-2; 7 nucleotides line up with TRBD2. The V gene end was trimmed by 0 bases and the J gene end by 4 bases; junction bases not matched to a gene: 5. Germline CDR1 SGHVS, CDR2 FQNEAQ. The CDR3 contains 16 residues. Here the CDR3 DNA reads TGTGCCAGCAGCTTAGCTAGTGCTAGCGGCACCGGGGAGCTGTTTTTT. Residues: CASSLASASGTGELFF.